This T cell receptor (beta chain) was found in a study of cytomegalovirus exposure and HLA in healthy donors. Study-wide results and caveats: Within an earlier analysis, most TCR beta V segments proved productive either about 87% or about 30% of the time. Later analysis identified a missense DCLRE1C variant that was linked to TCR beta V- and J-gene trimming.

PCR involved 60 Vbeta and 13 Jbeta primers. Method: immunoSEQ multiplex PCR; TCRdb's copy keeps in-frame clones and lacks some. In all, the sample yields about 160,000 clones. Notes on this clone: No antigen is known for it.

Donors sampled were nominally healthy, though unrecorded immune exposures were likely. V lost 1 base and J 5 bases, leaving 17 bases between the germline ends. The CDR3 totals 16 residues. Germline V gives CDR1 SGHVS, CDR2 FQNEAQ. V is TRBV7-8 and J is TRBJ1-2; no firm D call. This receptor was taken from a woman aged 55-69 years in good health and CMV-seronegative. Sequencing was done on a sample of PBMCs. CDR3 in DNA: TGTGCCAGCAGCTTAGTTTCCCGGCCTGGAGGGTATGGCTACACCTTC. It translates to CASSLVSRPGGYGYTF.